The 10 T cell receptor beta chains below were found in one sample sequenced in a study of T cell repertoires in cytomegalovirus infection. In TCRdb, the reads were re-called with MiXCR into one record per CDR3 protein. Of 630,000 or so distinct CDR3 sequences in the sample, 24% were seen once. Material for sequencing was CD8+ T cells from PBMCs. These receptors were obtained from a human donor in good health (CMV status not recorded). Some clones in this sample may be carry-over from other donors' samples.

This clonotype was seen at least ten times. This sequence joins TRBV28 and TRBJ2-4; 10 bases are shared with TRBD1. V shed 6 bases, J shed 6 bases, and the junction held 17 bases outside the gene matches. CDR1 is MDHEN and CDR2 is SYDVKM in the germline V gene. The CDR3 extends over 18 amino acids. In DNA form, the CDR3 reads TGTGCCAGCAGCAAGCCACGGACAGGGGGAGCCCCCCCAAACATTCAGTACTTC. Amino acid sequence: CASSKPRTGGAPPNIQYF.

This clonotype has a handful of counts. The genes are TRBV19 and TRBJ2-2, with D possibly being TRBD1 (5 bases). The CDR3 extends over 18 amino acids. Per the germline V gene, CDR1 is LNHDA and CDR2 is SQIVND (reference sequence). Deletions cut 0 bases from V and 7 bases from J, with 21 bases between. The DNA for the CDR3 is TGTGCCAGTAGTATAGAGGAAGGGGCCGCCCGTTTATTCGGGGAGCTGTTTTTT. This sequence encodes CASSIEEGAARLFGELFF.

Points on this clonotype: A junction boundary mismatches the germline segment, possibly from a read error. The J gene is TRBJ2-6, the V gene TRBV6-6; 8 positions match TRBD1. This CDR3 has 18 amino acids. Germline V gene data show CDR1 as MNHNY and CDR2 as SVGAGI (reference sequence). This chain's CDR3 is CASSSTGQAFSRANVLTF. In DNA, the CDR3 is TGTGCCAGCAGCTCCACGGGACAGGCTTTCTCTAGGGCCAACGTCCTGACTTTC.

In this sample, this clonotype turned up a few times. The rearrangement links TRBV6-2 or TRBV6-3 to TRBJ1-1, with 7 bases identical to TRBD1. V lost 5 bases and J lost 0; bases outside the gene matches: 6. From germline, CDR1 is MNHEY and CDR2 SVGEGT. The CDR3 is made up of 15 amino acids. CDR3 in amino acids: CASSTSGTVNTEAFF. CDR3 bases: TGTGCCAGCAGTACCTCAGGGACAGTGAACACTGAAGCTTTCTTT.

The chain carries TRBV7-6 and TRBJ2-1; TRBD1 agrees at 11 bases. The CDR3 consists of 19 residues. Germline V gene lookup returns CDR1 SGHVS and CDR2 FNYEAQ. The V gene end was trimmed by 1 base and the J gene end by 0 bases; junction bases not matched to a gene: 8. In DNA form, the CDR3 reads TGTGCCAGCAGCTTAGTCCGGGACAGGGGGTTTAGCTCCTACAATGAGCAGTTCTTC. This gives the protein CASSLVRDRGFSSYNEQFF.

V is TRBV20-1 and J is TRBJ1-5; 9 positions match TRBD1. CDR1 is DFQATT and CDR2 is SNEGSKA in the germline V gene (reference sequence). There are 15 residues in the CDR3. J was trimmed by 5 bases and V by 0 bases; bases with no gene match: 5. The CDR3 here is CSARERQGGHQPQHF. The CDR3 bases are TGCAGTGCTAGAGAGAGACAGGGGGGGCATCAGCCCCAGCATTTT.

This clonotype was recorded a few times. V gene TRBV6-2 or TRBV6-3 combines with J gene TRBJ2-5; D is perhaps TRBD1 or TRBD2 (5 bases each). V gave up 8 bases and J gave up 5 bases, with 24 bases separating them. Germline CDR1 is MNHEY and CDR2 is SVGEGT. There are 16 residues in the CDR3. The CDR3 DNA reads TGTGCCAGCGCCTTTGGGACCCAACTCTACAGCGAGACCCAGTACTTC. It specifies CASAFGTQLYSETQYF.

Comments on this clonotype: A much larger clone is a single base away; this may be a read error. Here the CDR3 reads CASSSNPEQGFSGEAFF. CDR3 nucleotides: TGTGCCAGCAGCTCCAACCCGGAACAGGGATTTTCGGGTGAAGCTTTCTTT. V and J are TRBV7-4 and TRBJ1-1; a weak D match, TRBD1 (6 bases). Trimming took off 4 bases at V and 7 bases at J, with 25 bases between the two ends. Germline CDR1 is SGHVT and CDR2 is SQSDAQ. CDR3 length equals 17 residues.

This chain joins TRBV7-9 and TRBJ2-4; a possible D gene is TRBD2 (6 bases). With 3 bases removed from V and 2 bases from J, the gap between germline ends came to 8 bases. Germline V gives CDR1 SEHNR, CDR2 FQNEAQ (reference sequence). The CDR3 has 14 residues. CDR3 sequence (DNA): TGTGCCAGCAGCTTGGAGGGGTCCAAAAACATTCAGTACTTC. Its protein product is CASSLEGSKNIQYF.

This clonotype occurred once. One end of the junction fails to match germline, which may point to a read error. CDR3 sequence (DNA): TGTGCCAGCAACTTAGGGGTCAGCGGGGGGGCTTGGCAAGAGACCCAGTACTTC. It specifies CASNLGVSGGAWQETQYF. V usage is TRBV7-2 and J usage is TRBJ2-5; 10 bases map to TRBD2. The CDR3 loop spans 18 amino acids. Germline V CDR1 and CDR2: SGHTA, FQGNSA.